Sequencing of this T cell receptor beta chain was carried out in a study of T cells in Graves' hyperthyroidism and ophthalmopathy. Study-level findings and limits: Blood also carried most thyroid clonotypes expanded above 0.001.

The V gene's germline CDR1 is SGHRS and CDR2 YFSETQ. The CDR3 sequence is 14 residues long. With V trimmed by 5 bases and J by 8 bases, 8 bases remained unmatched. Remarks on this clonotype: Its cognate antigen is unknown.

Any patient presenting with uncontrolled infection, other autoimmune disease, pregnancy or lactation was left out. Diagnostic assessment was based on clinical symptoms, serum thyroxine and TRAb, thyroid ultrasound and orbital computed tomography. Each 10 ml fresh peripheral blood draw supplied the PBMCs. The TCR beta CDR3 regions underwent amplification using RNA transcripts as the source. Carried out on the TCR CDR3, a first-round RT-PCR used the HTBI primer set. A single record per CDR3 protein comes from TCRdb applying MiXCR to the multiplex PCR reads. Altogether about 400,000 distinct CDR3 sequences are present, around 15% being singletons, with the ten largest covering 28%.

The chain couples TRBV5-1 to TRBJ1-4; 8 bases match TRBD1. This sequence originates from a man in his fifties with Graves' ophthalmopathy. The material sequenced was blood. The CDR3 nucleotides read TGCGCCAGCAGTCCGACAGGGGTAGAGGAAAAACTGTTTTTT. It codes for CASSPTGVEEKLFF.